A single count supports the clone carrying this T cell receptor (beta chain). Its antigen remains unidentified. The data were obtained in a study of blood T cells in healthy people across ages. Whole-study results and caveats: Naive and antigen-experienced cells were not separated, limiting conclusive comparison.

This CDR3 contains 12 residues. Germline loops: CDR1 LGHDT, CDR2 YNNKEL (reference sequence). With 0 bases removed from V and 10 bases from J, the gap between germline ends came to 9 bases. Through a sample-barcoded 5' primer and a J-beta primer mix, a second PCR was run for roughly 6 to 11 cycles. Using its own MiXCR run on the 5' RACE reads, TCRdb lists one record per CDR3 protein. The sample includes hundreds of thousands of distinct CDR3 sequences, 40% to 50% of them seen just once. The sample providers were healthy Caucasian people from Russia, aged roughly 6 to 95. Investigators took about 10 milliliters of peripheral blood from every donor.

Sequences were obtained from blood. This clonotype was obtained from a man older than 75 in good health. This chain connects TRBV3-1 to TRBJ2-5, with D possibly being TRBD2 (5 bases). In nucleotides, the CDR3 is TGTGCCAGCAGCCAAGATTACGGGGTCCAGTACTTC. It yields the protein CASSQDYGVQYF.